In its sample, the clone carrying this TCR beta chain was seen many times. Its specificity is not known. The CDR3 loop spans 14 amino acids. The V gene's germline CDR1 is MNHNS and CDR2 SASEGT. V was trimmed by 0 bases and J by 2 bases, leaving 8 bases between them. This entry belongs to a study of tumor-infiltrating lymphocytes in primary liver carcinoma. At the level of the study: Roughly 3.65 to 7.5 million productive TCRbeta reads came from each sample, comparable across tissue types.

Study-wide results and caveats: It was observed that only about 7.5-25% of the top clones appeared in every one of the five tumor regions. Paired tumor-adjacent and tumor-blood samples overlapped less than tumor region pairs did.

The investigators made TCR beta cDNA from about 510 ng total RNA, using a constant-region primer. Three nested multiplex PCR rounds, a slightly modified ARM-PCR, produced the libraries for TCR beta. Researchers ran the first two PCR rounds for approximately 9 cycles each with TRBV1-TRBV30 forward primers and a C-beta reverse primer. TCRdb passed the multiplex PCR reads through MiXCR, listing each CDR3 protein once. This repertoire shows some 120,000 distinct CDR3 sequences, 55% to 75% found once; its top ten account for 8.4%. Between about 19 and 34 mg of unsorted bulk tissue served as the source from which RNA and DNA were co-extracted.

The sequence came from a woman aged 60-75 years with primary liver carcinoma and hepatitis B virus infection. Sequencing was carried out using liver tumor tissue from sampling region 3. Subset specified: tumor region T3, left-lateral pole. The rearrangement uses TRBV6-1 and TRBJ2-7; tentatively, D is TRBD1 or TRBD2 (5 bases each). CDR3 sequence (DNA): TGTGCCAGCAGTGAAGCGGGACGGGCCTACGAGCAGTACTTC. Its translation is CASSEAGRAYEQYF.